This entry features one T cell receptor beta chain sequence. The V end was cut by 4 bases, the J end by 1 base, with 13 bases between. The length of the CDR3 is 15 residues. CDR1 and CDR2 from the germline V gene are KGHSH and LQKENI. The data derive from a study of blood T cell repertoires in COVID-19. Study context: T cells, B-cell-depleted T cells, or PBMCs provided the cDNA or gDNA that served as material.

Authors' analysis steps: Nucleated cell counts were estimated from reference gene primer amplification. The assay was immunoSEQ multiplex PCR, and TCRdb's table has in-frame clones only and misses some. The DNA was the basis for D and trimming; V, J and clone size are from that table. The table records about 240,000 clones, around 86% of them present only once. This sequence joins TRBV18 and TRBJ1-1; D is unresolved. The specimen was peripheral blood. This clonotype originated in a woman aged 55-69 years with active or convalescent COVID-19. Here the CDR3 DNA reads TGTGCCAGCTCACGGGGAGGGCTCCAGAACACTGAAGCTTTCTTT. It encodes CASSRGGLQNTEAFF.